Presented here are 2 T cell receptor beta chains from one specimen sequenced in a study of graft-versus-host responses after intestinal transplantation. TCRdb keeps only in-frame clones here, not all; method: immunoSEQ multiplex PCR. Among 150,000 or so clones, about nine tenths were seen once, and the ten largest hold 0.19%. Their antigen targets remain unknown. The sample consisted of unstimulated CD4+ T cells sorted from spleen or lymph node cells, taken before intestinal transplant. The receptors here all came from a human donor who received an intestinal transplant.

This chain connects TRBV5-1 to TRBJ2-3; 9 bases are shared with TRBD2. Trimming cost V 3 bases and J 3 bases; bases outside gene matches: 8. The CDR3 runs to 16 residues. The germline CDR1 and CDR2 sequences are SGHRS and YFSETQ. The CDR3: CASSSLAGVETDTQYF. CDR3 nucleotides: TGCGCCAGCAGCTCTTTAGCGGGAGTGGAAACAGATACGCAGTATTTT.

This clone was picked up a small number of times. V usage is TRBV4-2 and J usage is TRBJ2-1, with D unresolved. Trimming pared 0 bases from V and 9 bases from J, leaving 6 bases between. The CDR3 extends over 12 amino acids. CDR1 is LGHNA and CDR2 is YNFKEQ in the germline V gene. Here the CDR3 reads CASSQDKSEQFF. In nucleotides, the CDR3 is TGTGCCAGCAGCCAAGACAAGAGTGAGCAGTTCTTC.